The next 7 T cell receptor beta chains were all read from a single sample in a study of cytomegalovirus exposure and HLA in healthy donors. Researchers ran the PCR with 60 Vbeta and 13 Jbeta primers. Data came from immunoSEQ multiplex PCR; TCRdb stores just in-frame clones and leaves some out. The sample consists of about 160,000 clones, approximately 78% of them appearing once. Sample: PBMCs. The receptors were sampled from a girl aged 2-9 years in good health and CMV-seropositive.

J is TRBJ2-3 and V is TRBV13, with a tentative D call TRBD2 (5 bases). V was cut by 5 bases and J by 2 bases, with 20 bases left in between. Germline CDR1 PRHDT, CDR2 FYEKMQ (reference sequence). The CDR3 sequence is 17 residues long. CDR3 coding DNA: TGTGCCAGCAGCCCTCTGGGAAGCGGCATCGACACAGATACGCAGTATTTT. Its translation: CASSPLGSGIDTDTQYF. Full variable domain (missing parts from reference TRBV13 and TRBJ2-3): AAGVIQSPRHLIKEKRETATLKCYPIPRHDTVYWYQQGPGQDPQFLISFYEKMQSDKGSIPDRFSAQQFSDYHSELNMSSLELGDSALYFCASSPLGSGIDTDTQYFGPGTRLTVL.

This chain joins TRBV29-1 and TRBJ1-4; a weak D match, TRBD1 (5 bases). V lost 0 bases, J lost 0 bases, and 5 bases lay in between. Germline V gives CDR1 SQVTM, CDR2 ANQGSEA. The CDR3 spans 14 residues. The CDR3 is CSVEDRATNEKLFF. The CDR3 nucleotides read TGCAGCGTTGAAGACAGGGCAACTAATGAAAAACTGTTTTTT.

The gene calls are TRBV29-1 and TRBJ1-2; D is unresolved. V was clipped by 0 bases and J by 7 bases, with 6 bases between them. This CDR3 contains 11 residues. Germline V gene sequence: CDR1 SQVTM, CDR2 ANQGSEA. This chain's CDR3 is CSVEDPSGYTF. The CDR3 region has the DNA TGCAGCGTTGAAGATCCCAGTGGCTACACCTTC.

The CDR3 sequence: CASSEQNEKLFF. CDR3 in DNA: TGCGCCAGCAGTGAACAGAATGAAAAACTGTTTTTT. J is TRBJ1-4 and V is TRBV10-2; D uncertain. Germline-derived CDR1 and CDR2 are WSHSY and SAAADI. There are 12 residues in the CDR3. Trimming left V 3 bases short and J 5 bases short, with 4 bases between.

The sample holds one count of this clone. V gene TRBV28 combines with J gene TRBJ2-7; 8 bases are a match to TRBD1. The CDR3 length is 16 residues. Trimming took 8 bases from V and 5 from J; bases not matched to a gene: 17. Germline V CDR1 and CDR2: MDHEN, SYDVKM. In nucleotides, the CDR3 is TGTGCCAGCCCGGGGCCCGACCAGGGGGCTCTCAACGAGCAGTACTTC. It translates to CASPGPDQGALNEQYF.

CDR3 in DNA: TGTGCCACCAGCAGAGTGAGGGGGAGATATGGCTACACCTTC. This sequence encodes CATSRVRGRYGYTF. The rearrangement uses TRBV15 and TRBJ1-2; D is possibly TRBD1 (6 bases). V shed 1 base and J shed 5 bases, with 11 bases lying between them. Germline-derived CDR1 and CDR2 are LNHNV and YYDKDF (reference sequence). The CDR3 is 14 residues long.

The chain has TRBV2 and TRBJ2-1; TRBD1 is a possible D gene (5 bases). Germline CDR1 and CDR2: SNHLY and FYNNEI. Trimming took off 4 bases at V and 7 bases at J, with 14 bases between the two ends. This CDR3 is 14 amino acids long. CDR3 in amino acids: CASSASQGRNEQFF. The CDR3 DNA sequence: TGTGCCAGCAGTGCCTCGCAGGGCAGGAATGAGCAGTTCTTC.